This TCR beta chain was obtained from a study of patients and donors after allogeneic stem cell transplantation. The germline CDR1 and CDR2 sequences are DFQATT and SNEGSKA (reference sequence). The CDR3 length is 15 residues. Between the trimmed V and J ends, which lost 0 bases and 0 bases, there was a span of 12 bases. One entry per CDR3 protein results from TCRdb running MiXCR on the RT-PCR reads. The table shows 190,000 or so distinct CDR3 sequences, with 41% occurring only once. The receptor comes from a human donor who was either an allogeneic HSCT recipient or a stem cell or donor lymphocyte infusion donor (not recorded which). It is not recorded whose cells these are; they may come from a transplant donor. This chain uses TRBV20-1 with TRBJ2-7; possible D gene TRBD2, 6 bases. The sequencing input was blood, either unsorted or a sorted T cell fraction (not recorded which). The CDR3 protein is CSAREQRASSYEQYF. CDR3 DNA sequence: TGCAGTGCTAGAGAGCAGCGGGCAAGCTCCTACGAGCAGTACTTC.